The 29 T cell receptor beta chains presented below share a single source sample, sequenced in a study of technical replicates of blood from a few donors. Profiling relied on immunoSEQ multiplex PCR, and the TCRdb table lists in-frame clones only, not all of them. The sample consists of approximately 15,000 clones, around 87% of them appearing once. The source material was PBMCs. The origin of the receptors is a human donor in good health.

This sequence joins TRBV28 and TRBJ2-3, with D perhaps TRBD2 (5 bases). Germline assignment: CDR1 MDHEN and CDR2 SYDVKM. This CDR3 has 15 amino acids. V lost 6 bases and J lost 3, with 16 bases in between. CDR3 DNA sequence: TGTGCCAGCAGGCCTGGAGCGGCTGGGACAGATACGCAGTATTTT. This sequence encodes CASRPGAAGTDTQYF.

This clone was observed once. The genes are TRBV28 and TRBJ1-3, with 8 bases aligning to TRBD1. Trimming took 4 bases from V and 1 from J; bases not matched to a gene: 3. The germline V gene encodes CDR1 MDHEN and CDR2 SYDVKM. The CDR3 runs to 15 residues. CDR3 residues: CASSSGGESGNTIYF. DNA of the CDR3: TGTGCCAGCAGTTCAGGGGGCGAGTCTGGAAACACCATATATTTT.

V and J are TRBV18 and TRBJ2-7; D is unresolved. Between the trimmed V and J ends, which lost 3 bases and 1 base, there was a span of 10 bases. From germline, CDR1 is KGHSH and CDR2 LQKENI. CDR3 size: 14 residues. CDR3 DNA sequence: TGTGCCAGCTCACCCCCTCCGACATCCTACGAGCAGTACTTC. Its protein product is CASSPPPTSYEQYF.

The chain carries TRBV11-2 and TRBJ2-7, with D maybe TRBD1 (5 bases). The V end was cut by 1 base, the J end by 3 bases, with 16 bases between. Germline V gene data show CDR1 as SGHAT and CDR2 as FQNNGV. This CDR3 comprises 16 residues. CDR3 DNA sequence: TGTGCCAGCAGCTTAGTGGCTGGTGGGCAGGGCTACGAGCAGTACTTC. Residues: CASSLVAGGQGYEQYF.

The chain links TRBV6-6 to TRBJ2-7; 10 bases align to TRBD1. CDR1 and CDR2 from the germline V gene are MNHNY and SVGAGI (reference sequence). The CDR3 covers 14 residues. V dropped 6 bases and J dropped 5; count of bases not matched to a gene: 7. CDR3 nucleotides: TGTGCCAGCAGGACCGGACAGGGGGTCCACGAGCAGTACTTC. As protein: CASRTGQGVHEQYF.

The chain uses TRBV6-4 and TRBJ2-2; TRBD1 matches 11 bases. Germline values: CDR1 MRHNA, CDR2 SNTAGT. V shed 8 bases, J shed 3 bases, and the junction held 5 bases outside the gene matches. This CDR3 region has 15 residues. DNA of the CDR3: TGTGCCAGCCAAAAGGGACAGGGGGACACCGGGGAGCTGTTTTTT. Its translation is CASQKGQGDTGELFF.

This clone occurred a few times. The V gene is TRBV27, the J gene TRBJ2-1; 10 nucleotides line up with TRBD1. There are 17 residues in the CDR3. V gave up 3 bases and J gave up 4 bases; unmatched junction bases: 9. Per germline, CDR1 MNHEY and CDR2 SMNVEV (reference sequence). CDR3 nucleotide sequence: TGTGCCAGCAGTTTCCCACGGGACAGGGGCCGGTACAATGAGCAGTTCTTC. It encodes CASSFPRDRGRYNEQFF.

This rearrangement joins TRBV7-8 to TRBJ2-3; 7 nucleotides match TRBD1. V trimming: 1 base; J trimming: 2 bases; junction bases outside the gene matches: 9. CDR1 and CDR2 from the germline V gene are SGHVS and FQNEAQ. The CDR3 has 17 amino acids. The CDR3 sequence: CASSLGSGDSDTDTQYF. CDR3 DNA sequence: TGTGCCAGCAGCTTAGGTTCCGGGGACAGCGACACAGATACGCAGTATTTT.

This clone was counted a single time. V gene TRBV7-9 combines with J gene TRBJ2-4, with D possibly matching TRBD1 (5 bases). Germline assignment: CDR1 SEHNR and CDR2 FQNEAQ (reference sequence). Trimming shortened V by 5 bases and J by 7 bases, and 15 bases separated the two germline ends. The CDR3 is made up of 14 amino acids. CDR3 loop: CASSLQGNGNIQYF. The CDR3 coding sequence is TGTGCCAGCAGCCTCCAGGGTAACGGGAACATTCAGTACTTC.

The V call is TRBV7-3, the J call TRBJ2-7; TRBD1 might be the D (7 bases). The V gene lost 5 bases and the J gene lost 6 bases, with 14 bases spanning the gap. Germline CDR1 is SGHTA and CDR2 is FQGTGA. CDR3 length equals 13 residues. The CDR3 coding sequence is TGTGCCAGCAGCGATGGAGGGGGCTTCGAGCAGTACTTC. Translation: CASSDGGGFEQYF.

The V call is TRBV2, the J call TRBJ2-7, with 8 bases fitting TRBD1. The CDR3 contains 14 residues. Per the germline V gene, CDR1 is SNHLY and CDR2 is FYNNEI. V dropped 4 bases and J dropped 5; count of bases not matched to a gene: 7. The CDR3 protein is CASSARQGRDEQYF. The CDR3, as DNA: TGTGCCAGCAGTGCTCGACAGGGGCGAGACGAGCAGTACTTC.

The chain joins TRBV19 to TRBJ2-3, with 10 positions matching TRBD1. The CDR3 covers 14 residues. In germline, CDR1 is LNHDA, CDR2 SQIVND (reference sequence). V trimming: 5 bases; J trimming: 4 bases; junction bases outside the gene matches: 3. The CDR3 DNA is TGTGCCAGTAGTCCCGGACAGGGGGCAGATACGCAGTATTTT. Its translation is CASSPGQGADTQYF.

The V and J genes are TRBV7-2 and TRBJ2-7, with 9 bases lining up with TRBD2. CDR1 SGHTA and CDR2 FQGNSA come from the germline V gene. The CDR3 loop spans 14 amino acids. The V and J ends lost 5 bases and 5 bases, in that order; junction bases with no gene match: 7. This chain's CDR3 is CASSLGLAFDEQYF. The CDR3 DNA reads TGTGCCAGCAGCCTGGGACTAGCCTTTGACGAGCAGTACTTC.

The rearrangement links TRBV9 to TRBJ2-5, with TRBD2 as a possible D gene (6 bases). The germline V and J ends were trimmed by 2 bases and 4 bases, with 12 bases remaining between them. The germline V gene has CDR1 SGDLS and CDR2 YYNGEE. The CDR3 has 14 amino acids. The CDR3 bases are TGTGCCAGCAGCGTCACCCGGCGGGGAGAGACCCAGTACTTC. It specifies CASSVTRRGETQYF.

V is TRBV28 and J is TRBJ1-2; 8 bases match TRBD1. This CDR3 contains 14 residues. V lost 6 bases to trimming and J lost 0 bases; unmatched junction nucleotides: 3. The germline CDR1 and CDR2 sequences are MDHEN and SYDVKM. CDR3 protein: CASRTGGANYGYTF. CDR3 sequence (DNA): TGTGCCAGCAGAACAGGGGGGGCTAACTATGGCTACACCTTC.

CDR3: CASSPREGNDEQYF. CDR3 DNA sequence: TGTGCCAGCTCACCACGGGAGGGGAACGACGAGCAGTACTTC. The chain links TRBV18 to TRBJ2-7; 7 nucleotides align to TRBD2. This CDR3 is built from 14 residues. Germline V gene sequence: CDR1 KGHSH, CDR2 LQKENI. V trimming: 1 base; J trimming: 5 bases; junction bases outside the gene matches: 5.

This clone was counted between two and nine times. The V call is TRBV7-8, the J call TRBJ1-3, with D uncertain. The CDR3 consists of 14 residues. Between the trimmed V and J ends, which lost 5 bases and 3 bases, there was a span of 11 bases. Germline-derived CDR1 and CDR2 are SGHVS and FQNEAQ. The CDR3 region has the DNA TGTGCCAGCAGCCCTGCGACAATTGGAAACACCATATATTTT. Translated, it gives CASSPATIGNTIYF. The whole variable domain, filled in from reference TRBV7-8 and TRBJ1-3, reads GAGVSQSPRYKVAKRGQDVALRCDPISGHVSLFWYQQALGQGPEFLTYFQNEAQLDKSGLPSDRFFAERPEGSVSTLKIQRTQQEDSAVYLCASSPATIGNTIYFGEGSWLTVV.

The rearrangement uses TRBV4-1 and TRBJ2-7, with unresolved D. The V gene lost 3 bases and the J gene lost 1 base, with 13 bases spanning the gap. Germline loops: CDR1 MGHRA, CDR2 YSYEKL. The CDR3 is made up of 15 amino acids. CDR3 region: CASSQLVGLSYEQYF. The CDR3 coding sequence is TGCGCCAGCAGCCAGCTAGTCGGCCTATCCTACGAGCAGTACTTC.

The chain combines TRBV30 with TRBJ2-5; maybe TRBD2 (5 bases). The CDR3 extends over 13 amino acids. Trimming stripped 2 bases from V and 2 bases from J, with 9 bases between. Germline CDR1 GTSNPN, CDR2 SVGIG (reference sequence). CDR3 coding DNA: TGTGCCTGGAGTAGCGGAGCTCAAGAGACCCAGTACTTC. This encodes CAWSSGAQETQYF.

The J gene is TRBJ1-1, the V gene TRBV5-1, with D unclear. Germline CDR1 reads SGHRS; CDR2 reads YFSETQ. V lost 0 bases, J lost 1 base, and 10 bases lay in between. The CDR3 sequence is 15 residues long. The CDR3 region has the DNA TGCGCCAGCAGCTTGGGTACGGTGTGGAACACTGAAGCTTTCTTT. Its protein product is CASSLGTVWNTEAFF.

The gene calls are TRBV14 and TRBJ2-7, with D maybe TRBD2 (6 bases). Trimming removed 4 bases from V and 3 bases from J, with 19 bases in between. Per germline, CDR1 SGHDN and CDR2 FVKESK. The CDR3 length is 16 residues. The CDR3 protein is CASSRRTPGEGYEQYF. The CDR3 DNA sequence: TGTGCCAGCAGCCGCCGGACTCCGGGGGAAGGCTACGAGCAGTACTTC.

The rearrangement links TRBV30 to TRBJ1-2; weak D call: TRBD1 (6 bases). The CDR3 spans 14 residues. The V gene lost 2 bases and the J gene lost 6 bases, with 16 bases spanning the gap. CDR1 is GTSNPN, CDR2 SVGIG, per germline (reference sequence). The DNA for the CDR3 is TGTGCCTGGAGTACGACACAGGGCCGGAATGGCTACACCTTC. It is translated as CAWSTTQGRNGYTF.

The chain combines TRBV9 with TRBJ1-5; no clear D gene. This CDR3 region has 15 residues. Trimming removed 3 bases from V and 0 bases from J, with 10 bases in between. From germline, CDR1 is SGDLS and CDR2 YYNGEE. CDR3 nucleotides: TGTGCCAGCAGCGCCAACGACTATAGCAATCAGCCCCAGCATTTT. Protein product: CASSANDYSNQPQHF.

The chain joins TRBV19 to TRBJ1-5, with 9 bases lining up with TRBD1. Germline V gene sequence: CDR1 LNHDA, CDR2 SQIVND (reference sequence). CDR3 length: 14 residues. The V gene end was trimmed by 5 bases and the J gene end by 6 bases; junction bases not matched to a gene: 5. The CDR3 region has the DNA TGTGCCAGTAGTGAGACAGGGGGGGGTCAGCCCCAGCATTTT. Its protein product is CASSETGGGQPQHF.

The chain has TRBV5-1 and TRBJ2-2, with TRBD1 matching 7 bases. CDR3 length: 14 amino acids. V dropped 4 bases and J dropped 4; count of bases not matched to a gene: 4. Germline CDR1 SGHRS, CDR2 YFSETQ. The CDR3 DNA sequence: TGCGCCAGCAGCCAACAGGGGTTCACCGGGGAGCTGTTTTTT. Translation gives CASSQQGFTGELFF.

The chain recombines TRBV19 with TRBJ2-5, with 11 positions matching TRBD2. This CDR3 comprises 16 residues. V dropped 5 bases and J dropped 11; count of bases not matched to a gene: 16. CDR1 and CDR2 (germline): LNHDA, SQIVND (reference sequence). Here the CDR3 reads CASSPGTSGTTYEQYF. Written as DNA, the CDR3 is TGTGCCAGTAGTCCAGGGACTAGCGGAACCACCTATGAGCAGTACTTC.

The rearrangement joins TRBV2 to TRBJ2-7, with 8 positions matching TRBD1. Germline CDR1 is SNHLY and CDR2 is FYNNEI. The CDR3 has 14 residues. The V and J ends lost 4 bases and 4 bases, in that order; junction bases with no gene match: 6. In DNA, the CDR3 is TGTGCCAGCAGTGTGGACAGGGTTAAGTACGAGCAGTACTTC. Translating gives CASSVDRVKYEQYF. The entire variable domain, with the rest obtained from reference TRBV2 and TRBJ2-7, is as follows: EPEVTQTPSHQVTQMGQEVILRCVPISNHLYFYWYRQILGQKVEFLVSFYNNEISEKSEIFDDQFSVERPDGSNFTLKIRSTKLEDSAMYFCASSVDRVKYEQYFGPGTRLTVT.

The chain joins TRBV6-1 to TRBJ2-2; TRBD2 might be the D (5 bases). Germline CDR1 is MNHNS and CDR2 is SASEGT. Trimming stripped 6 bases from V and 4 bases from J, with 9 bases between. The length of the CDR3 is 13 residues. CDR3 coding DNA: TGTGCCAGCAGGAAAGGGAGCACCGGGGAGCTGTTTTTT. Translation: CASRKGSTGELFF.

The V call is TRBV2, the J call TRBJ2-5; D unclear. Looked up from germline, CDR1 is SNHLY and CDR2 is FYNNEI. This CDR3 contains 12 residues. Trimming cost V 8 bases and J 0 bases, with 7 bases left between them. The CDR3 loop is CASSLYQETQYF. The CDR3 DNA sequence: TGTGCCAGCTCGTTGTACCAAGAGACCCAGTACTTC.